The present T cell receptor (beta chain) was sequenced within a study of OX40 agonist ivuxolimab in advanced cancers. Overall study: Patients were infused with ivuxolimab every 2 weeks at 0.01 to 10 mg/kg.

The data were produced by immunoSEQ multiplex PCR, yet TCRdb's version contains in-frame clones alone and is incomplete. The table has tens of thousands of clones, roughly 89% seen once; the top ten hold 0.55% to 0.65%. The CDR3 spans 15 residues. CDR1 GTSNPN and CDR2 SVGIG come from the germline V gene (reference sequence). V lost 1 base, J lost 3 bases, and 8 bases stayed unmatched. This chain uses TRBV30 with TRBJ2-7, with 8 bases that match TRBD1. The material sequenced was CD4+ or CD8+ T cells sorted from blood, taken in a trial of the OX40 agonist ivuxolimab. The TCR was taken from an adult with an advanced solid tumor such as melanoma, head and neck, liver or kidney cancer. The CDR3 DNA is TGTGCCTGGAGTGGCGGACAGGGTAGGGTCTACGAGCAGTACTTC. This sequence encodes CAWSGGQGRVYEQYF.